This T cell receptor beta chain emerged from a study of cytomegalovirus exposure and HLA in healthy donors. The study's findings and limits: In vitro data verified a few CMV-associated chains as specific for CMV antigens. Another analysis was done later, and it associated 15,000 to 20,000 TCR beta sequences with HLA alleles at 0.05 false discovery rate.

CDR3 size: 15 residues. The germline CDR1 and CDR2 sequences are SGHNT and YENEEA. The ends lost 2 bases at V and 6 bases at J; junction bases unmatched: 10. The PCR employed 60 Vbeta primers together with 13 Jbeta primers. Clones were read by immunoSEQ multiplex PCR, and TCRdb kept only the in-frame ones, dropping some. This sample has around 200,000 clones, with around three quarters found just once. Details on this clone: Antigen unknown.

V gene TRBV11-3 combines with J gene TRBJ2-7; 7 bases agree with TRBD1. This TCR was sampled from a woman in her twenties or thirties in good health and CMV-seropositive. Sequenced: PBMCs. CDR3 in DNA: TGTGCCAGCAGCTTACGTCGTTTGGGGACAGTCGAGCAGTACTTC. It specifies CASSLRRLGTVEQYF.